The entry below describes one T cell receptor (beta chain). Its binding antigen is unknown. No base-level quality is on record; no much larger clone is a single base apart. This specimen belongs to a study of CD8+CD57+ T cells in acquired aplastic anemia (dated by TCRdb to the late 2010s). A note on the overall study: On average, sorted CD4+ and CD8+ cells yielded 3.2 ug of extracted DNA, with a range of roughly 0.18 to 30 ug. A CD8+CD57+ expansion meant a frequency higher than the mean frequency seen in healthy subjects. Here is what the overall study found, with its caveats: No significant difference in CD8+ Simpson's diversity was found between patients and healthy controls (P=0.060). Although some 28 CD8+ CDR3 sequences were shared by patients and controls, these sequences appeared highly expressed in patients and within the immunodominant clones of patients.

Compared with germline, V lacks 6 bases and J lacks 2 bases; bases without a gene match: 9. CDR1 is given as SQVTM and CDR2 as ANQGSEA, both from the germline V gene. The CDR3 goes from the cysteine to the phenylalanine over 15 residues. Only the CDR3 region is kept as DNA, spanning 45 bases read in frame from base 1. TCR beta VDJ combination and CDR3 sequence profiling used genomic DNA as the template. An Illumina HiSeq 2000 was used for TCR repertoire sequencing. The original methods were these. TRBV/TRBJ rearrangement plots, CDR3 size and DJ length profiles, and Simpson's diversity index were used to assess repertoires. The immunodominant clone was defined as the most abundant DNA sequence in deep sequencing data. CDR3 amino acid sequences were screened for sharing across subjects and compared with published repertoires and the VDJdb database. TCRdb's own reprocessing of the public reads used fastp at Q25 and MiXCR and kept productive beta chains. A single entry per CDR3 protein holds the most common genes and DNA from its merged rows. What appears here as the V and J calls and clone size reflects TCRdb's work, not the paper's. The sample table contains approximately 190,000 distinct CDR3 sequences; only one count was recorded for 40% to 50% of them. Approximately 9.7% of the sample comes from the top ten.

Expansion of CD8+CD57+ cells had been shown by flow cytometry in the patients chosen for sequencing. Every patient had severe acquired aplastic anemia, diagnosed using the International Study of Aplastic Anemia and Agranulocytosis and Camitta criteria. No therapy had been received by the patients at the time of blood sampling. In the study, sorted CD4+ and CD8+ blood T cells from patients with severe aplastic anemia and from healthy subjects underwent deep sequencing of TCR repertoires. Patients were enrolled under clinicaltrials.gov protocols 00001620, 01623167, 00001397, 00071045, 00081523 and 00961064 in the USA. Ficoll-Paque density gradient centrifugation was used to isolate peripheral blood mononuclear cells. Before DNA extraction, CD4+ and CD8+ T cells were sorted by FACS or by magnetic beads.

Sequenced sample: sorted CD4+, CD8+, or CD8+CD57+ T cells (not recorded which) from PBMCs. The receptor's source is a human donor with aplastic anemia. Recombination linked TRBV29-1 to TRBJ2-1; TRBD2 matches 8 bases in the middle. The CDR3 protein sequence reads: CSVRSGGGPYNEQFF. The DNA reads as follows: TGCAGCGTCCGATCGGGAGGGGGGCCCTACAATGAGCAGTTCTTC.